One and the same sample provided the 16 T cell receptor beta chains below, sequenced in a study of early T cells in non-severe SARS-CoV-2 infection. In TCRdb, the 5' RACE reads were re-called with MiXCR into one record per CDR3 protein. The sample has fewer than 85,000 distinct CDR3 sequences; approximately 13% are singletons. Sequencing input: whole blood. These receptors were taken from an adult who was a healthcare worker with PCR-confirmed SARS-CoV-2 infection or an uninfected control (not recorded which).

This clonotype was observed at least ten times. V is TRBV19 and J is TRBJ2-1; 8 nucleotides agree with TRBD1. This CDR3 has 17 amino acids. Germline CDR1 and CDR2: LNHDA and SQIVND (reference sequence). The V segment lost 3 bases and the J segment 9 bases; nucleotides outside the gene matches: 16. The CDR3 region has the DNA TGTGCCAGTAGTATGATAGGGTTCGGGCAGGGGGCAGGTGAGCAGTTCTTC. Its protein product is CASSMIGFGQGAGEQFF.

This clonotype came up a few times. The CDR3 loop is CASSIGAGELSNQPQHF. In nucleotides, the CDR3 is TGTGCCAGTAGTATAGGGGCAGGGGAGCTTTCCAATCAGCCCCAGCATTTT. The genes are TRBV19 and TRBJ1-5, with a tentative D call TRBD1 (6 bases). The CDR3 contains 17 residues. Germline V lookup: CDR1 LNHDA, CDR2 SQIVND (reference sequence). Deletions cut 1 base from V and 3 bases from J, with 16 bases between.

A few counts support this clonotype. The V and J genes are TRBV6-2 or TRBV6-3 and TRBJ2-1; D possibly corresponds to TRBD1 (5 bases). Trimming left V 4 bases short and J 9 bases short, with 10 bases between. This CDR3 comprises 12 residues. Germline values: CDR1 MNHEY, CDR2 SVGEGT. The DNA of the CDR3 is TGTGCCAGCAGTTGGGGCGCTACTGAGCAGTTCTTC. The encoded protein is CASSWGATEQFF.

This clonotype was seen at least ten times. The chain recombines TRBV7-8 with TRBJ2-5; TRBD2 matches at 9 bases. Unmatched junction bases numbered 5, after V lost 5 bases and J lost 1 base. The V gene's germline CDR1 is SGHVS and CDR2 FQNEAQ. The CDR3 spans 15 residues. The DNA of the CDR3 is TGTGCCAGCAGCGGTACGACTAGCGGCCAAGAGACCCAGTACTTC. It specifies CASSGTTSGQETQYF.

There are a few counts of this clonotype. The rearrangement uses TRBV4-1 and TRBJ2-7, with a weak D call TRBD1 (5 bases). CDR3 length: 15 amino acids. The germline CDR1 and CDR2 sequences are MGHRA and YSYEKL. Trimming left V 0 bases short and J 2 bases short, with 11 bases between. CDR3 DNA: TGCGCCAGCAGCCAAGATGCTGGGGCTACCTACGAGCAGTACTTC. Its translation: CASSQDAGATYEQYF.

The V call is TRBV27, the J call TRBJ2-1, with 8 bases identical to TRBD1. The germline V gene has CDR1 MNHEY and CDR2 SMNVEV (reference sequence). The CDR3 is 14 residues long. Trimming cost V 6 bases and J 7 bases; bases outside gene matches: 8. The CDR3: CASRQQGGSNEQFF. The CDR3 bases are TGTGCCAGCAGGCAACAGGGGGGAAGTAATGAGCAGTTCTTC.

V usage is TRBV20-1 and J usage is TRBJ2-5; D remains ambiguous. The CDR3 is 14 residues long. Germline V lookup: CDR1 DFQATT, CDR2 SNEGSKA (reference sequence). V lost 0 bases to trimming and J lost 3 bases, with 11 bases between them. The CDR3 region has the DNA TGCAGTGCTAGAGACCCTCGATCGGAAGAGACCCAGTACTTC. Protein: CSARDPRSEETQYF.

The chain uses TRBV6-6 and TRBJ2-7; 10 bases match TRBD1. Trimming took 3 bases from V and 6 from J; bases not matched to a gene: 8. The CDR3 is 15 residues long. Germline-derived CDR1 and CDR2 are MNHNY and SVGAGI (reference sequence). CDR3 residues: CASSYPGQGFCEQYF. The CDR3 region has the DNA TGTGCCAGCAGTTATCCGGGACAGGGGTTCTGCGAGCAGTACTTC.

The sample holds a few counts of this clonotype. The rearrangement links TRBV2 to TRBJ2-1; tentatively, D is TRBD1 (5 bases). The V end lost 6 bases, the J end lost 6 bases, and 9 bases lay between the germline ends. Per germline, CDR1 SNHLY and CDR2 FYNNEI. This CDR3 is 12 amino acids long. The CDR3 coding sequence is TGTGCCAGCAGGCAGGGAATCAATGAGCAGTTCTTC. Encoded protein: CASRQGINEQFF.

The chain combines TRBV2 with TRBJ2-2; D is perhaps TRBD1 (5 bases). The CDR3 totals 15 residues. V was pared by 8 bases and J by 0 bases, with 13 bases between. Germline loops: CDR1 SNHLY, CDR2 FYNNEI. The CDR3 here is CASPLTASNTGELFF. The CDR3 nucleotides are TGTGCCAGCCCTTTGACAGCTTCGAACACCGGGGAGCTGTTTTTT. Full variable domain (outside the CDR3, taken from reference TRBV2 and TRBJ2-2): EPEVTQTPSHQVTQMGQEVILRCVPISNHLYFYWYRQILGQKVEFLVSFYNNEISEKSEIFDDQFSVERPDGSNFTLKIRSTKLEDSAMYFCASPLTASNTGELFFGEGSRLTVL.

V is TRBV7-8 and J is TRBJ1-1; no clear D gene. Germline CDR1 SGHVS, CDR2 FQNEAQ. The V end lost 0 bases, the J end lost 0 bases, and 5 bases lay between the germline ends. The CDR3 has 14 amino acids. The DNA of the CDR3 is TGTGCCAGCAGCTTAGCACCCTTGAACACTGAAGCTTTCTTT. This codes for CASSLAPLNTEAFF.

This clonotype was detected ten times or more. The chain is built from TRBV20-1 and TRBJ2-7; D is undetermined. The CDR3 sequence is 12 residues long. V was clipped by 2 bases and J by 5 bases, with 10 bases between them. The V gene's germline CDR1 is DFQATT and CDR2 SNEGSKA (reference sequence). CDR3 amino acids: CSARYAVDEQYF. CDR3 coding DNA: TGCAGTGCTAGATACGCGGTGGACGAGCAGTACTTC.

This chain connects TRBV7-8 to TRBJ2-7, with D perhaps given as TRBD1 or TRBD2 (7 bases each). The CDR3 is made up of 14 amino acids. Germline V lookup: CDR1 SGHVS, CDR2 FQNEAQ. V lost 4 bases, J lost 7 bases, and 17 bases lay in between. As DNA, the CDR3 is TGTGCCAGCAGCTACACCGGGACAGCGGGGGAGCAGTACTTC. Its translation: CASSYTGTAGEQYF.

This clonotype was found a few times. The chain employs TRBV5-5 and TRBJ2-1; D may be TRBD1 (6 bases). The CDR3 sequence is 13 residues long. The V gene's germline CDR1 is SGHKS and CDR2 YYEKEE (reference sequence). Between the trimmed V and J ends, which lost 4 bases and 7 bases, there was a span of 12 bases. The CDR3 region has the DNA TGTGCCAGCAGCCCATTCCAGGGGAATGAGCAGTTCTTC. Amino acid sequence: CASSPFQGNEQFF.

The chain couples TRBV11-2 to TRBJ2-3, with D unresolved. Deletions cut 2 bases from V and 0 bases from J, with 9 bases between. This CDR3 is 15 amino acids long. Germline CDR1 and CDR2: SGHAT and FQNNGV. CDR3 in amino acids: CASSLNPGSTDTQYF. CDR3 in DNA: TGTGCCAGCAGCTTAAATCCGGGCAGCACAGATACGCAGTATTTT.

Here the CDR3 reads CASSSEANTEAFF. The CDR3, as DNA: TGCGCCAGCAGCTCCGAAGCTAACACTGAAGCTTTCTTT. The rearrangement uses TRBV5-1 and TRBJ1-1; D not certain. The V gene lost 3 bases and the J gene lost 2 bases, with 8 bases spanning the gap. Germline CDR1 and CDR2: SGHRS and YFSETQ. The CDR3 extends over 13 amino acids.